One sample yielded the 22 T cell receptor beta chains listed below, sequenced in a study of Tregs in tolerant kidney transplant recipients. Sequencing was performed with immunoSEQ multiplex PCR; in TCRdb, only in-frame clones are kept and a portion is missing. The sample carries 75,000 to 95,000 clones, 90% to 95% recorded once. Sequencing used CD8+ T cells from blood. Source of these receptors: a human donor in good health.

This clone has only a few counts. The chain joins TRBV27 to TRBJ2-2; D remains ambiguous. Germline V gene sequence: CDR1 MNHEY, CDR2 SMNVEV (reference sequence). V was shortened by 2 bases and J by 4 bases, with 11 bases between the two germline ends. This CDR3 comprises 15 residues. The DNA of the CDR3 is TGTGCCAGCAGTTTAAAGACATCGTTCACCGGGGAGCTGTTTTTT. It encodes CASSLKTSFTGELFF.

The chain couples TRBV10-1 to TRBJ2-3, with 7 bases identical to TRBD2. CDR1 is WNHNN, CDR2 SYGVQD, per germline (reference sequence). V lost 3 bases to trimming and J lost 5 bases; unmatched junction nucleotides: 8. This CDR3 comprises 15 residues. The CDR3, as DNA: TGCGCCAGCAGTGACTGGGAGGGAGATGGAGATACGCAGTATTTT. It codes for CASSDWEGDGDTQYF.

In its sample, this clone was seen once. The chain joins TRBV9 to TRBJ2-7; TRBD2 matches at 7 bases. V lost 0 bases and J lost 0; bases outside the gene matches: 3. The CDR3 is 15 amino acids. Germline lookup yields CDR1 SGDLS and CDR2 YYNGEE. CDR3 nucleotide sequence: TGTGCCAGCAGCGTAGCGGGGGGAGGCTCCTACGAGCAGTACTTC. Translating gives CASSVAGGGSYEQYF.

The chain has TRBV7-9 and TRBJ2-6; 7 nucleotides agree with TRBD1. The CDR3 has 19 amino acids. Trimming at V came to 4 bases and at J to 4 bases, leaving 16 bases not matched to a gene. CDR1 is SEHNR and CDR2 is FQNEAQ in the germline V gene (reference sequence). The CDR3 loop reads CASSSGRQGYSGGANVLTF. Written as DNA, the CDR3 is TGTGCCAGCAGCTCCGGCCGACAGGGCTATAGTGGAGGGGCCAACGTCCTGACTTTC.

The V gene is TRBV6-5, the J gene TRBJ2-7; 11 bases are a match to TRBD2. The germline V gene encodes CDR1 MNHEY and CDR2 SVGAGI. The J segment lost 3 bases and the V segment lost 2 bases, leaving 6 bases of the junction unmatched. This CDR3 comprises 16 residues. CDR3 amino acids: CASSYQTSGRFYEQYF. CDR3 DNA sequence: TGTGCCAGCAGTTACCAAACTAGCGGGAGATTCTACGAGCAGTACTTC.

The V call is TRBV7-9, the J call TRBJ2-5; TRBD2 agrees at 7 bases. After removal of 3 bases from V and 2 bases from J, the junction contained 6 bases not matched to a gene. Germline values: CDR1 SEHNR, CDR2 FQNEAQ (reference sequence). The CDR3 runs to 15 residues. The CDR3 nucleotides are TGTGCCAGCAGCTTTTTTGCGGGGGAGCAAGAGACCCAGTACTTC. This encodes CASSFFAGEQETQYF.

The chain recombines TRBV4-1 with TRBJ1-5; no reliable D call. V gave up 0 bases and J gave up 4 bases, with 10 bases separating them. This CDR3 comprises 15 residues. Germline CDR1 is MGHRA and CDR2 is YSYEKL. The CDR3 here is CASSQDRGRNQPQHF. The CDR3 DNA reads TGCGCCAGCAGCCAAGATAGAGGCAGGAATCAGCCCCAGCATTTT.

The chain couples TRBV27 to TRBJ2-7; 15 bases agree with TRBD2. CDR3 length: 15 amino acids. The ends lost 7 bases at V and 4 bases at J; junction bases unmatched: 5. Germline V gene data show CDR1 as MNHEY and CDR2 as SMNVEV (reference sequence). The CDR3 sequence is CASTLGTSGRYEQYF. The CDR3 DNA reads TGTGCCAGCACCCTCGGGACTAGCGGGAGGTACGAGCAGTACTTC.

The V call is TRBV7-9, the J call TRBJ1-6; 9 bases fit TRBD1. Germline loops: CDR1 SEHNR, CDR2 FQNEAQ (reference sequence). CDR3 length: 15 residues. After removal of 5 bases from V and 9 bases from J, the junction contained 8 bases not matched to a gene. CDR3: CASSHPGQGISPLHF. CDR3 DNA sequence: TGTGCCAGCAGCCATCCGGGACAGGGTATTTCACCCCTCCACTTT.

This chain uses TRBV12-5 with TRBJ2-7; possible D gene TRBD1, 6 bases. The CDR3 has 15 residues. Trimming cost V 1 base and J 1 base, with 11 bases left between them. In germline, CDR1 is LGHNT, CDR2 FRNRAP. In DNA, the CDR3 is TGTGCTAGTGGTTTGGCTATCAGGGGTTCCTACGAGCAGTACTTC. It translates to CASGLAIRGSYEQYF.

This sequence joins TRBV29-1 and TRBJ1-4, with TRBD1 matching 9 bases. V trimming: 6 bases; J trimming: 8 bases; junction bases outside the gene matches: 13. CDR3 length: 15 amino acids. Germline-derived CDR1 and CDR2 are SQVTM and ANQGSEA. CDR3 nucleotide sequence: TGCAGCGTCTCCGGATGGGACAGGGAGGGAGAAAAACTGTTTTTT. This codes for CSVSGWDREGEKLFF.

The chain couples TRBV2 to TRBJ1-1; possibly TRBD1 for D (5 bases). Germline CDR1 and CDR2: SNHLY and FYNNEI. Trimming pared 0 bases from V and 4 bases from J, leaving 9 bases between. The CDR3 covers 14 residues. This CDR3 reads CASSEAIGGTEAFF. For the CDR3, the DNA is TGTGCCAGCAGTGAAGCAATCGGGGGCACTGAAGCTTTCTTT. The full variable domain, its missing parts supplied by reference TRBV2 and TRBJ1-1, is EPEVTQTPSHQVTQMGQEVILRCVPISNHLYFYWYRQILGQKVEFLVSFYNNEISEKSEIFDDQFSVERPDGSNFTLKIRSTKLEDSAMYFCASSEAIGGTEAFFGQGTRLTVV.

In this sample, this clone turned up once. This chain links TRBV7-9 with TRBJ1-2; D might be TRBD1 (5 bases). The germline V and J ends were trimmed by 5 bases and 6 bases, with 19 bases remaining between them. The CDR3 covers 15 residues. CDR1 and CDR2 (germline): SEHNR, FQNEAQ (reference sequence). The CDR3 DNA follows: TGTGCCAGCAGCCACTGGGAGACCAGAGGGGATGGCTACACCTTC. Translation: CASSHWETRGDGYTF.

The chain employs TRBV19 and TRBJ2-1, with TRBD2 matching 12 bases. Looked up from germline, CDR1 is LNHDA and CDR2 is SQIVND (reference sequence). The ends lost 4 bases at V and 6 bases at J; junction bases unmatched: 16. This CDR3 is 19 amino acids long. CDR3 DNA sequence: TGTGCCAGTAGTACCGAGACTAGCGGGAGACAAGGGGGGAGCAATGAGCAGTTCTTC. Translated, it gives CASSTETSGRQGGSNEQFF.

This chain connects TRBV9 to TRBJ2-1, with TRBD2 identical over 12 bases. In germline, CDR1 is SGDLS, CDR2 YYNGEE. The V gene end was trimmed by 4 bases and the J gene end by 5 bases; junction bases not matched to a gene: 7. There are 16 residues in the CDR3. The CDR3 region is CASSLLAGGIDNEQFF. The CDR3 DNA reads TGTGCCAGCAGCCTACTAGCGGGGGGTATCGACAATGAGCAGTTCTTC.

V is TRBV18 and J is TRBJ2-4, with a weak D call TRBD1 (5 bases). Germline lookup yields CDR1 KGHSH and CDR2 LQKENI. CDR3 length: 17 residues. Between the trimmed V and J ends, which lost 2 bases and 8 bases, there was a span of 22 bases. DNA of the CDR3: TGTGCCAGCTCACCAACAGGTCCCCAGGCGGCGAGTTACATTCAGTACTTC. It specifies CASSPTGPQAASYIQYF.

The chain links TRBV13 to TRBJ2-3; 11 bases fit TRBD2. CDR1 is PRHDT, CDR2 FYEKMQ, per germline (reference sequence). J gave up 2 bases and V 6 bases, and 16 bases lay outside the gene matches. The CDR3 is 19 residues long. The CDR3 DNA sequence: TGTGCCAGCAGTTCTACCGGGCTAGCGGGAGGAGGGGCCACAGATACGCAGTATTTT. Its protein product is CASSSTGLAGGGATDTQYF. Variable domain in full (rest from reference TRBV13 and TRBJ2-3): AAGVIQSPRHLIKEKRETATLKCYPIPRHDTVYWYQQGPGQDPQFLISFYEKMQSDKGSIPDRFSAQQFSDYHSELNMSSLELGDSALYFCASSSTGLAGGGATDTQYFGPGTRLTVL.

The chain couples TRBV13 to TRBJ2-7, with D uncertain. This CDR3 contains 10 residues. V was trimmed by 5 bases and J by 6 bases, leaving 5 bases between them. Looked up from germline, CDR1 is PRHDT and CDR2 is FYEKMQ (reference sequence). CDR3 nucleotides: TGTGCCAGCAGCGGTCTCGAGCAGTACTTC. This translates into CASSGLEQYF.

V gene TRBV7-9 combines with J gene TRBJ1-1, with a tentative D call TRBD1 (6 bases). V lost 11 bases and J lost 3, with 16 bases in between. The CDR3 runs 13 residues. Per germline, CDR1 SEHNR and CDR2 FQNEAQ (reference sequence). CDR3 nucleotides: TGTGCCCACGCAGGGGCTGGGGACACTGAAGCTTTCTTT. This gives the protein CAHAGAGDTEAFF.

This chain links TRBV29-1 with TRBJ2-1; D is unclear. CDR1 is SQVTM and CDR2 is ANQGSEA in the germline V gene. Deletions cut 3 bases from V and 6 bases from J, with 0 bases between. CDR3 size: 9 residues. Written as DNA, the CDR3 is TGCAGCGTTGACAATGAGCAGTTCTTC. Protein product: CSVDNEQFF.

The chain employs TRBV30 and TRBJ2-5, with 7 bases fitting TRBD1. The CDR3 spans 14 residues. Trimming at V came to 2 bases and at J to 1 base, leaving 4 bases not matched to a gene. Germline assignment: CDR1 GTSNPN and CDR2 SVGIG (reference sequence). The CDR3 spells CAWSWTGTQETQYF. The CDR3 bases are TGTGCCTGGAGTTGGACAGGCACCCAAGAGACCCAGTACTTC.

This chain links TRBV27 with TRBJ1-2; perhaps TRBD1 as D (5 bases). This CDR3 contains 14 residues. V lost 5 bases to trimming and J lost 4 bases, with 14 bases between them. Looked up from germline, CDR1 is MNHEY and CDR2 is SMNVEV (reference sequence). Written as DNA, the CDR3 is TGTGCCAGCAGTCCGGTTGTGGGGGGCTATGGCTACACCTTC. It yields the protein CASSPVVGGYGYTF.